This TCR beta chain was captured by sequencing in a study of cytomegalovirus exposure and HLA in healthy donors. Study-level background: From donors who were HLA-typed, an early data release held 80 million or so unique TCRs.

The germline CDR1 and CDR2 sequences are MNHNY and SVGAGI (reference sequence). The CDR3 has 15 residues. V shed 5 bases and J 2 bases; nucleotides not matched to a gene: 4. Primers for the PCR totalled 60 Vbeta and 13 Jbeta. In the original processing: Some 9.9 million of tens of millions of unique TCR beta chains were shared, per a later count. Generated by immunoSEQ multiplex PCR, the TCRdb table keeps only in-frame clones and is missing some. That table is the source of V, J and clone size, and D and trimming were worked out from the DNA. Of about 130,000 clones listed, roughly 75% are singletons. All donors participated as healthy donors of bone marrow.

Sequencing input: PBMCs. The clonotype was recovered from a man younger than 40 in good health and CMV-seronegative. V is TRBV6-6 and J is TRBJ2-3; 10 bases match TRBD2. The CDR3 region has the DNA TGTGCCAGCAGTATAGCGGGAGGAGACACAGATACGCAGTATTTT. This codes for CASSIAGGDTDTQYF.